This T cell receptor beta chain was found in a study of blood T cell repertoires in COVID-19. Study context: Acute-phase and convalescent COVID-19 samples originated in the United States, Italy and Spain. Sample material is recorded as cDNA or gDNA derived from T cells, B-cell-depleted T cells, or PBMCs.

Original processing notes: Amplification from reference gene primers served as the basis for estimated nucleated cell counts. Assay used: immunoSEQ multiplex PCR; TCRdb lists only in-frame clones, some missing. V and J calls and clone size are given by that table; D and trimming were obtained from the DNA. The sample yields about 190,000 clones, 80% to 90% seen once. The V end was cut by 1 base, the J end by 4 bases, with 13 bases between. Germline V gene sequence: CDR1 GTSNPN, CDR2 SVGIG (reference sequence). This CDR3 is 14 amino acids long. This clonotype originated in a man younger than 40 with acute or convalescent COVID-19. The rearrangement uses TRBV30 and TRBJ1-2; a possible D gene is TRBD1 (5 bases). Sequenced material: peripheral blood. Written as DNA, the CDR3 is TGTGCCTGGAGTGGGGTGGGGCCGACCTATGGCTACACCTTC. Its translation: CAWSGVGPTYGYTF.